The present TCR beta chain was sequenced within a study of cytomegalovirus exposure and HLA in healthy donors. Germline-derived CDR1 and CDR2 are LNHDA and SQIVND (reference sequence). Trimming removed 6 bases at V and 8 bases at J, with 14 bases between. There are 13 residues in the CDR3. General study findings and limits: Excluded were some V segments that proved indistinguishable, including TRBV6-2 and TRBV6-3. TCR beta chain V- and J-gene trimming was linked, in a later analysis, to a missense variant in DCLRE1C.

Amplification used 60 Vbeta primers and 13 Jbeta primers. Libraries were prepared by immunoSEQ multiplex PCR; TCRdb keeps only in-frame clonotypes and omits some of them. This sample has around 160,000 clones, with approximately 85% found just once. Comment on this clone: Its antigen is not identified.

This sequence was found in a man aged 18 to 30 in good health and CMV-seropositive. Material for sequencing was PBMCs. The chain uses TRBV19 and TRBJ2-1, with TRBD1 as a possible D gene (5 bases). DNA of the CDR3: TGTGCCAGTAGAACTACAGGTAAGGATGAGCAGTTCTTC. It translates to CASRTTGKDEQFF.